This TCR beta chain was obtained from a study of cytomegalovirus exposure and HLA in healthy donors. The overall study: It was reported in a later analysis that the same platform had been used for the approximately 120 validation repertoires as for the 666 first-cohort repertoires.

Findings and caveats of the study: Clusters of TCRs from the first cohort tended to co-occur in the 95 to 150 validation repertoires (as a later analysis found). Specificity of three CMV-associated chains for CMV antigens was verified in vitro.

The length of the CDR3 is 15 residues. Germline CDR1 reads SGHAT; CDR2 reads FQNNGV. The V gene lost 5 bases and the J gene lost 0 bases, with 14 bases spanning the gap. Separation from the approximately 720-subject first cohort characterized the approximately 120-subject validation cohort, to which the donors belonged. Notes on this clone: No antigen is known for it.

Some clones are missing from TCRdb's copy, which holds only in-frame ones; the method was immunoSEQ multiplex PCR. The data hold approximately 110,000 clones, with approximately 94% observed a single time. The chain uses TRBV11-2 and TRBJ2-7; TRBD2 is a possible D gene (5 bases). The sample taken for sequencing was PBMCs. The sequence came from a woman aged 18-30 years in good health and CMV-seronegative. The CDR3: CASSPERFSSYEQYF. The CDR3 DNA follows: TGTGCCAGCAGCCCGGAGCGGTTTAGCTCCTACGAGCAGTACTTC. The full variable domain, its missing parts supplied by reference TRBV11-2 and TRBJ2-7, is EAGVAQSPRYKIIEKRQSVAFWCNPISGHATLYWYQQILGQGPKLLIQFQNNGVVDDSQLPKDRFSAERLKGVDSTLKIQPAKLEDSAVYLCASSPERFSSYEQYFGPGTRLTVT.